A selection of T cell receptor beta chains follows, all from one sample in a study of identical twins. TCRdb redid the calling of the 5' RACE reads with MiXCR, one entry per CDR3 protein. The profile shows 1.5 million to 2 million distinct CDR3 sequences, 25% to 35% of them singletons. The sequenced material came from cord blood. All receptors derive from a newborn girl in good health. Both conserved end residues are part of each CDR3. The D gene is left open where the match is weak. Size tells how often a clone was seen (once, few, many) or the class of an expanded clone, and some rows leave it out.

TRBV25-1	-	TRBJ2-2	-	CASHWTTGELFF	TGTGCCAGCCACTGGACCACCGGGGAGCTGTTTTTT
TRBV27	TRBD2	TRBJ2-7	few	CASSFPTSGDDEQYF	TGTGCCAGCAGTTTCCCGACTAGCGGGGACGACGAGCAGTACTTC
TRBV20-1	-	TRBJ2-1	-	CSAGPSGNEQFF	TGCAGTGCTGGGCCGAGCGGGAATGAGCAGTTCTTC
TRBV10-3	-	TRBJ2-2	-	CAIGTTNTGELFF	TGTGCCATCGGGACAACGAACACCGGGGAGCTGTTTTTT
TRBV7-9	-	TRBJ1-4	-	CASSLVTVNEKLFF	TGTGCCAGCAGCTTAGTGACGGTTAATGAAAAACTGTTTTTT
TRBV5-1	-	TRBJ2-5	-	CASSSSSLNNEQYF	TGCGCCAGCAGCTCTTCGAGCCTGAACAATGAGCAGTACTTC
TRBV12-3/TRBV12-4	TRBD1	TRBJ2-1	few	CASSLSGQGFDEQFF	TGTGCCAGCAGTTTGTCCGGACAGGGGTTCGATGAGCAGTTCTTC
TRBV5-1	-	TRBJ2-5	few	CASSRDVRQETQYF	TGCGCCAGCAGCCGGGACGTTAGACAAGAGACCCAGTACTTC
TRBV27	-	TRBJ2-4	few	CASSSIVRDVNIQYF	TGTGCCAGCAGTTCCATCGTCCGGGACGTAAACATTCAGTACTTC
TRBV6-1	TRBD2	TRBJ2-7	-	CASSPLAGVHEQYF	TGTGCCAGCAGCCCGTTAGCGGGAGTCCACGAGCAGTACTTC
TRBV6-5	-	TRBJ2-1	-	CATRDNSYNEQFF	TGTGCCACCAGGGACAACTCCTACAATGAGCAGTTCTTC
TRBV25-1	TRBD1	TRBJ1-1	-	CASSDPTTGAARVTEAFF	TGTGCCAGCAGTGACCCCACGACAGGGGCAGCTAGGGTCACTGAAGCTTTCTTT
TRBV4-1	-	TRBJ2-1	-	CASSQSRGLLNNEQFF	TGCGCCAGCAGCCAGTCCCGGGGGCTACTTAACAATGAGCAGTTCTTC
TRBV9	-	TRBJ1-1	-	CASSGTDSRTEAFF	TGTGCCAGCAGCGGGACCGACAGCCGAACTGAAGCTTTCTTT
TRBV2	-	TRBJ1-2	-	CASSEREGWSYTF	TGTGCCAGCAGTGAAAGGGAAGGTTGGAGCTACACCTTC
TRBV6-1	TRBD2	TRBJ2-7	many	CASSEAGLFSYEQYF	TGTGCCAGCAGTGAAGCGGGACTATTCTCCTACGAGCAGTACTTC
TRBV21-1	-	TRBJ1-6	once	CASSKEEGSPLHF	TGTGCCAGCAGCAAAGAGGAGGGTTCACCCCTCCACTTT
TRBV11-2	-	TRBJ2-3	-	CASSLAPGRYTQYF	TGTGCCAGCAGCTTAGCTCCCGGGCGGTATACGCAGTATTTT
TRBV5-1	-	TRBJ2-5	many	CASSQTYQETQYF	TGCGCCAGCAGCCAGACGTACCAAGAGACCCAGTACTTC
TRBV4-1	-	TRBJ2-1	-	CASSQEGSLALYNEQFF	TGCGCCAGCAGCCAAGAAGGAAGTCTAGCGTTATACAATGAGCAGTTCTTC
TRBV6-6	-	TRBJ2-7	few	CASAIGATLPYPYEQYF	TGTGCCAGCGCCATCGGGGCTACCTTACCTTATCCTTACGAGCAGTACTTC
TRBV20-1	TRBD2	TRBJ2-1	-	CSASPPDSGSPDNEQFF	TGCAGTGCTAGTCCCCCCGACAGCGGGAGTCCGGACAATGAGCAGTTCTTC
TRBV20-1	TRBD2	TRBJ2-3	few	CSAISGGTSTDTQYF	TGCAGTGCTATTAGCGGGGGTACTAGCACAGATACGCAGTATTTT
TRBV5-1	-	TRBJ2-3	few	CASSLGPWATQYF	TGCGCCAGCAGCTTGGGCCCCTGGGCTACGCAGTATTTT
TRBV3-1	-	TRBJ1-2	-	CASSQDPDHYGYTF	TGTGCCAGCAGCCAAGATCCGGATCACTATGGCTACACCTTC
TRBV2	-	TRBJ2-3	-	CASSDPASRDTQYF	TGTGCCAGCAGTGATCCAGCGAGTAGAGATACGCAGTATTTT
TRBV20-1	TRBD2	TRBJ2-7	few	CSANPGLALLGEQYF	TGCAGTGCTAACCCCGGACTAGCGCTCTTGGGCGAGCAGTACTTC
TRBV10-3	-	TRBJ2-2	-	CAISESLPNTGELFF	TGTGCCATCAGTGAGTCACTTCCGAACACCGGGGAGCTGTTTTTT
TRBV27	-	TRBJ2-7	-	CASSSSREDYEQYF	-
TRBV2	TRBD2	TRBJ2-2	-	CASNLAGGELFF	TGTGCCAGCAACCTAGCGGGGGGGGAGCTGTTTTTT
TRBV12-3/TRBV12-4	-	TRBJ1-1	-	CASSPLTVQTTEAFF	TGTGCCAGCAGCCCTTTGACAGTTCAAACCACTGAAGCTTTCTTT
TRBV6-4	TRBD1	TRBJ1-6	few	CASSDFPAGTGYNSPLHF	TGTGCCAGCAGTGACTTCCCGGCGGGGACAGGGTATAATTCACCCCTCCACTTT
TRBV28	-	TRBJ2-5	-	CASSGSGSGTQYF	TGTGCCAGCAGCGGATCCGGCTCGGGGACCCAGTACTTC
TRBV28	TRBD1	TRBJ1-5	-	CASSLTGPTNQPQHF	TGTGCCAGCAGTCTGACAGGGCCCACCAATCAGCCCCAGCATTTT
TRBV20-1	-	TRBJ2-7	few	CSARSGLPANEQYF	TGCAGTGCTAGAAGCGGACTACCAGCCAATGAGCAGTACTTC
TRBV20-1	-	TRBJ2-3	few	CSARWPATSTDTQYF	TGCAGTGCTAGATGGCCAGCGACTAGCACAGATACGCAGTATTTT
TRBV6-2/TRBV6-3	-	TRBJ2-7	-	CASSYSLRNIGQYF	TGTGCCAGCAGTTACTCCCTGCGGAATATTGGGCAGTACTTC
TRBV12-3/TRBV12-4	TRBD2	TRBJ2-3	few	CASSRTSPSTDTQYF	TGTGCCAGCAGTCGGACTAGCCCAAGCACAGATACGCAGTATTTT
TRBV20-1	TRBD1	TRBJ1-2	-	CSAGQGMGGYTF	TGCAGTGCTGGACAGGGGATGGGTGGCTACACCTTC
TRBV20-1	-	TRBJ1-2	few	CSARVHNYGYTF	TGCAGTGCTAGAGTGCATAACTATGGCTACACCTTC
TRBV28	-	TRBJ2-7	many	CASSLPETYEQYF	TGTGCCAGCAGTTTACCAGAGACCTACGAGCAGTACTTC
TRBV20-1	-	TRBJ1-6	few	CSAREGPNSPLHF	TGCAGTGCACGGGAAGGGCCTAATTCACCCCTCCACTTT
TRBV20-1	TRBD1	TRBJ2-7	-	CSAEGAYSYEQYF	TGCAGTGCTGAGGGGGCTTACTCCTACGAGCAGTACTTC
TRBV5-1	TRBD2	TRBJ2-5	-	CASNTTSRETQYF	TGCGCCAGCAACACGACTAGCCGAGAGACCCAGTACTTC
TRBV20-1	-	TRBJ1-5	-	CSAPVEGGASPQHF	TGCAGTGCCCCCGTCGAAGGGGGGGCATCGCCCCAGCATTTT
TRBV21-1	-	TRBJ2-5	-	CASSTNPRETQYF	TGTGCCAGCAGCACAAACCCTCGGGAGACCCAGTACTTC
TRBV28	-	TRBJ2-3	few	CASSLRVVTDTQYF	TGTGCCAGCAGTTTAAGGGTAGTGACAGATACGCAGTATTTT
TRBV7-9	TRBD2	TRBJ2-3	-	CASPPSGLTDTQYF	TGTGCCAGCCCCCCTAGCGGGCTAACAGATACGCAGTATTTT
TRBV10-3	TRBD1	TRBJ2-5	few	CAISAGQGETQYF	TGTGCCATCAGTGCGGGACAGGGTGAGACCCAGTACTTC